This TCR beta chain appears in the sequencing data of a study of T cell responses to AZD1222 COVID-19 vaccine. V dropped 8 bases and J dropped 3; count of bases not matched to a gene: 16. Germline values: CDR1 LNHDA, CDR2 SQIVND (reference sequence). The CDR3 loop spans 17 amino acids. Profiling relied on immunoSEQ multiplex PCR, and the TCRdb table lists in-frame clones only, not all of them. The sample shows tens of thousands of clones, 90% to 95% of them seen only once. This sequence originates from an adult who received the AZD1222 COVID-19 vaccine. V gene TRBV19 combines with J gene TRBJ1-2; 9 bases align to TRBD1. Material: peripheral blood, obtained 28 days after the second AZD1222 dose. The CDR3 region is CASSPGTGKIRDYGYTF. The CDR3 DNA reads TGTGCCAGTTCTCCCGGGACAGGGAAGATTCGGGACTATGGCTACACCTTC.